This passage covers 5 T cell receptor beta chains from one sample sequenced in a study of OX40 agonist ivuxolimab in advanced cancers. The method was immunoSEQ multiplex PCR; TCRdb's version includes in-frame clones alone and lacks a portion of them. The sample holds about 77,000 clones, roughly 91% seen once. Sequencing was performed on CD4+ or CD8+ T cells sorted from blood, taken in a trial of the OX40 agonist ivuxolimab. The source of these receptors is an adult with an advanced solid tumor such as melanoma, head and neck, liver or kidney cancer.

V usage is TRBV28 and J usage is TRBJ2-4, with unresolved D. The germline V gene has CDR1 MDHEN and CDR2 SYDVKM. Between the trimmed V and J ends, which lost 3 bases and 7 bases, there was a span of 7 bases. The CDR3 totals 12 residues. CDR3 sequence reads: CASSFSGNIQYF. CDR3 bases: TGTGCCAGCAGTTTCTCGGGTAACATTCAGTACTTC.

The CDR3 protein is CASSADPNTEAFF. The CDR3 nucleotides are TGTGCCAGCAGCGCAGACCCAAACACTGAAGCTTTCTTT. V and J are TRBV9 and TRBJ1-1; D gene ambiguous. CDR3 size: 13 residues. V was trimmed by 3 bases and J by 2 bases, leaving 8 bases between them. The germline gives CDR1 SGDLS, CDR2 YYNGEE.

The CDR3 DNA reads as TGTGCCAGCAGCGCCACAGGGGGCACTGTCTCCTACACCTTC. Its protein is CASSATGGTVSYTF. The chain uses TRBV7-2 and TRBJ1-2, with 9 bases that match TRBD1. J lost 10 bases, V lost 5 bases, and 11 bases had no gene match. In germline, CDR1 is SGHTA, CDR2 FQGNSA. The CDR3 contains 14 residues.

The chain carries TRBV6-1 and TRBJ2-1; unclear D gene. The germline V gene encodes CDR1 MNHNS and CDR2 SASEGT. The CDR3 spans 11 residues. V was trimmed by 6 bases and J by 8 bases, leaving 8 bases between them. The CDR3 sequence: CASSFPYEQFF. CDR3 coding DNA: TGTGCCAGCAGCTTCCCTTATGAGCAGTTCTTC.

The genes are TRBV5-1 and TRBJ2-7; 8 bases are a match to TRBD1. V was clipped by 4 bases and J by 3 bases; unmatched bases: 6. Germline V lookup: CDR1 SGHRS, CDR2 YFSETQ. This CDR3 spans 14 amino acids. CDR3: CASSRQGRNYEQYF. Written as DNA, the CDR3 is TGCGCCAGCAGCAGACAGGGGAGAAACTACGAGCAGTACTTC.